This T cell receptor beta chain was recorded in a study of T-cell memory formation after mild COVID-19. Study background: Clusters of TCRs were largely donor specific. General study points: Cross-reactive memory apparently joined, as some responding clones appeared in pre-infection memory. The study found contracting CD4+ clones mainly in CM and EM and contracting CD8+ clones in EMRA.

Deletions cut 6 bases from V and 7 bases from J, with 16 bases between. The CDR3 runs to 13 residues. 5'RACE, which relied on constant-segment primers, yielded TCR alpha and TCR beta cDNA libraries carrying sample barcodes and UMIs. Each CDR3 protein gets one entry after TCRdb re-called the 5' RACE reads with MiXCR. Of about 430,000 distinct CDR3 sequences in the sample, roughly a quarter were seen once. This clonotype was found a few times. The antigen remains undetermined. This TCR was sampled from an adult woman who had mild COVID-19 (a few samples of this study predate the infection). Cell type and time point are not known. The sample was PBMCs or a T cell subset sorted from them (not recorded which). The chain recombines TRBV12-3 or TRBV12-4 with TRBJ2-7; a possible D gene is TRBD1 (6 bases). The CDR3 loop is CASSQTDRWEQYF. CDR3 bases: TGTGCCAGCAGCCAGACGGACAGATGGGAGCAGTACTTC.